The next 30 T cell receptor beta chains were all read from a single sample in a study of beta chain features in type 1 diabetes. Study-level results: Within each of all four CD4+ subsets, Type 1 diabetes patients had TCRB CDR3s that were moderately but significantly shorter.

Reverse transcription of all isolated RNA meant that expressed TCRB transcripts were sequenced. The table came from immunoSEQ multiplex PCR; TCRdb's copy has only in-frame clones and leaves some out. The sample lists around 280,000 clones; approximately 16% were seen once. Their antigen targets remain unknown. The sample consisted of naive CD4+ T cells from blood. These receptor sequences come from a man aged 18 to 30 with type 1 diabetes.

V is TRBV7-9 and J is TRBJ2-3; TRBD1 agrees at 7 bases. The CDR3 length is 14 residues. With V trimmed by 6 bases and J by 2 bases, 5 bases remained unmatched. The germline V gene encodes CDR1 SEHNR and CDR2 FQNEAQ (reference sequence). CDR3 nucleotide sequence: TGTGCCAGCAGTGAGGACAGGCCCACAGATACGCAGTATTTT. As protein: CASSEDRPTDTQYF.

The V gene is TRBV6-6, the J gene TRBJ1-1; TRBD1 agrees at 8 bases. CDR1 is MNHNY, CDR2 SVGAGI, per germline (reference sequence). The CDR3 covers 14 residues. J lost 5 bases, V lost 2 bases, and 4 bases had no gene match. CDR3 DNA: TGTGCCAGCAGTTACACACAGGGGGTTACTGAAGCTTTCTTT. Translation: CASSYTQGVTEAFF.

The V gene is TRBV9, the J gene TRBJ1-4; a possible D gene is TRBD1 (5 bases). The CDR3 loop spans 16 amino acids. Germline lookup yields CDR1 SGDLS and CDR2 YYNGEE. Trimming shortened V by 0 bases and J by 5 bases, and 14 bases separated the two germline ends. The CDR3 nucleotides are TGTGCCAGCAGCGTAGGATGGAGGGGCCTGAATGAAAAACTGTTTTTT. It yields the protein CASSVGWRGLNEKLFF.

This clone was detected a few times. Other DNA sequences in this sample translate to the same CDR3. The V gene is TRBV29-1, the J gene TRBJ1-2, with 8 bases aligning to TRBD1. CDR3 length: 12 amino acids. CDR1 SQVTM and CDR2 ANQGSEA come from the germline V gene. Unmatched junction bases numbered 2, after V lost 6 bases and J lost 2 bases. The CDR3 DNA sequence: TGCAGCGTGGGACAGGCCAACTATGGCTACACCTTC. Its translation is CSVGQANYGYTF.

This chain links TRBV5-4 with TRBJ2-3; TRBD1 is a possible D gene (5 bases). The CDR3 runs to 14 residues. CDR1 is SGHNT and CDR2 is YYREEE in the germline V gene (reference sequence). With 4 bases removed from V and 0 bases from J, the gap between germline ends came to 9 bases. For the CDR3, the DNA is TGTGCCAGCAGCCAGGGCCTAAGCACAGATACGCAGTATTTT. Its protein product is CASSQGLSTDTQYF.

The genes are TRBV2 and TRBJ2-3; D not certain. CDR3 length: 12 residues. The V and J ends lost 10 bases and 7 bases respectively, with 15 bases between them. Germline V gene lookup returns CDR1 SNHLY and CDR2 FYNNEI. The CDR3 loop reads CAIKMELNTQYF. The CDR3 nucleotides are TGTGCCATCAAAATGGAGCTGAATACGCAGTATTTT.

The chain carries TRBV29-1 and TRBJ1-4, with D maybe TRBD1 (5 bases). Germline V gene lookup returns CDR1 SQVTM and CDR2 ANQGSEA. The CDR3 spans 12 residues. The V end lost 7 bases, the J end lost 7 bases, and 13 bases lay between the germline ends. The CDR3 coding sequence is TGCAGCGCTGGGAGGGGCGGTGAAAAACTGTTTTTT. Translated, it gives CSAGRGGEKLFF.

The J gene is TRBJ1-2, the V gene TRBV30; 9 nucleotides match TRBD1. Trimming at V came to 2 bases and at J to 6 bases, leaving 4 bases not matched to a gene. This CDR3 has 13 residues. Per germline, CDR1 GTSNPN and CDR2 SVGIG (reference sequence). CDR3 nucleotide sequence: TGTGCCTGGAGTTGGGACAGGGACCATGGCTACACCTTC. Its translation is CAWSWDRDHGYTF.

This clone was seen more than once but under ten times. The chain's CDR3 is CASRAGGTEANAEKLFF. CDR3 sequence (DNA): TGTGCCAGCAGGGCTGGGGGGACAGAGGCAAATGCAGAAAAACTGTTTTTT. V is TRBV28 and J is TRBJ1-4; the match to TRBD1 covers 7 bases. CDR1 and CDR2 (germline): MDHEN, SYDVKM. This CDR3 has 17 amino acids. Trimming cost V 6 bases and J 8 bases; bases outside gene matches: 18.

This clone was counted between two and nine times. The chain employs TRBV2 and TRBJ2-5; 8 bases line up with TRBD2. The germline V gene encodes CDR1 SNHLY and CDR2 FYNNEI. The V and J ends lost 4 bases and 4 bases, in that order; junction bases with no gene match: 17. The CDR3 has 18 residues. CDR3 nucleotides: TGTGCCAGCAGTGGCCCGGGGAATAGCGGGATCCGGGGAGAGACCCAGTACTTC. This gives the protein CASSGPGNSGIRGETQYF. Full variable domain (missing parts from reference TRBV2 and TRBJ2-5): EPEVTQTPSHQVTQMGQEVILRCVPISNHLYFYWYRQILGQKVEFLVSFYNNEISEKSEIFDDQFSVERPDGSNFTLKIRSTKLEDSAMYFCASSGPGNSGIRGETQYFGPGTRLLVL.

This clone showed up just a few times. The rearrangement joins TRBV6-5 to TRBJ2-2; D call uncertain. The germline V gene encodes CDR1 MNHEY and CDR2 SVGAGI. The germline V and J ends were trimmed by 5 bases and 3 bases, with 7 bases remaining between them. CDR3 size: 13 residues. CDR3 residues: CASSLFYTGELFF. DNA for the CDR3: TGTGCCAGCAGTCTATTTTACACCGGGGAGCTGTTTTTT.

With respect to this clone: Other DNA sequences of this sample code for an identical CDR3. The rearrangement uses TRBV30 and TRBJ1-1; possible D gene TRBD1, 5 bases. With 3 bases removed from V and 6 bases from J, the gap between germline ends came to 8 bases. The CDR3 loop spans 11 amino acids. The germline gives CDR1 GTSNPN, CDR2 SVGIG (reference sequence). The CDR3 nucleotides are TGTGCCTGGAGGGGGGGGGCTGAAGCTTTCTTT. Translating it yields CAWRGGAEAFF.

CDR3 sequence reads: CSGSRGSLYDTEAFF. Here the CDR3 DNA reads TGCAGCGGCTCCAGGGGTTCCCTCTACGACACTGAAGCTTTCTTT. The V and J genes are TRBV29-1 and TRBJ1-1, with D possibly being TRBD1 (6 bases). Germline assignment: CDR1 SQVTM and CDR2 ANQGSEA. The ends were cut back, 7 bases at V and 3 bases at J, with 21 bases in the middle. The CDR3 length is 15 residues.

CDR3 amino acids: CAWSVRGGGETQYF. In DNA, the CDR3 is TGTGCCTGGAGTGTAAGGGGGGGTGGGGAGACCCAGTACTTC. V usage is TRBV30 and J usage is TRBJ2-5, with a tentative D call TRBD2 (7 bases). This CDR3 spans 14 amino acids. Germline CDR1 reads GTSNPN; CDR2 reads SVGIG (reference sequence). Trimming pared 0 bases from V and 5 bases from J, leaving 13 bases between.

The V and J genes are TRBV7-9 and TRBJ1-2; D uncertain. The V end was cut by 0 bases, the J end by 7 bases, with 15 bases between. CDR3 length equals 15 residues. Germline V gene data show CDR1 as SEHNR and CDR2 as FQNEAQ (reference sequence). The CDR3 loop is CASSLAPTQRSGYTF. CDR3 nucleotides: TGTGCCAGCAGCTTAGCCCCGACGCAACGGAGTGGCTACACCTTC.

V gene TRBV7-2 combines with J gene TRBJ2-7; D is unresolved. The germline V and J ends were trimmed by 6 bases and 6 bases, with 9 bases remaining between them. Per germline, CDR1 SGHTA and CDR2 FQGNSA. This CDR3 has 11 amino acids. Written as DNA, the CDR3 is TGTGCCAGCAGTCCCCTCGTCGAGCAGTACTTC. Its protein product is CASSPLVEQYF. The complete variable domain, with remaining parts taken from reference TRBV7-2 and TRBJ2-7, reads GAGVSQSPSNKVTEKGKDVELRCDPISGHTALYWYRQSLGQGLEFLIYFQGNSAPDKSGLPSDRFSAERTGGSVSTLTIQRTQQEDSAVYLCASSPLVEQYFGPGTRLTVT.

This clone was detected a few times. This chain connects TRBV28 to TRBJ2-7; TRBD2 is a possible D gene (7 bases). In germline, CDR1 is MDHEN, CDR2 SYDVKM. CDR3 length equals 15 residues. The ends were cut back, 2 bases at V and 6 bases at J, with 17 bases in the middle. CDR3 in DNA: TGTGCCAGCAGTTTAGGGGGGGGGCAAGTCGTCGAGCAGTACTTC. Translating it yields CASSLGGGQVVEQYF.

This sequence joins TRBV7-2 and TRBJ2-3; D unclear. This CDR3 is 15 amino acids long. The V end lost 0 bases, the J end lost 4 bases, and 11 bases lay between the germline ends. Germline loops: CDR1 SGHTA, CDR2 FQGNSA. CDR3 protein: CASSLAPSEADTQYF. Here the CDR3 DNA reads TGTGCCAGCAGCTTAGCCCCTTCTGAGGCAGATACGCAGTATTTT.

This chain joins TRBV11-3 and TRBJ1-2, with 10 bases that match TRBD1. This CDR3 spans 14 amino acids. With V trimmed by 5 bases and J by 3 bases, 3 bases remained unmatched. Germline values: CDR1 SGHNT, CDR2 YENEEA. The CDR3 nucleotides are TGTGCCAGCAGCCCCGGACAGGGGGACTATGGCTACACCTTC. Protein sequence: CASSPGQGDYGYTF.

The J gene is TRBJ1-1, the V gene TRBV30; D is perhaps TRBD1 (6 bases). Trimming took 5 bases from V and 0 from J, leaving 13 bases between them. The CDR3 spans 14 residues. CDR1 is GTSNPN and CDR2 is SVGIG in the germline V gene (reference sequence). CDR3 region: CAWSQGFMNTEAFF. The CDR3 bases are TGTGCCTGGTCCCAGGGGTTCATGAACACTGAAGCTTTCTTT.

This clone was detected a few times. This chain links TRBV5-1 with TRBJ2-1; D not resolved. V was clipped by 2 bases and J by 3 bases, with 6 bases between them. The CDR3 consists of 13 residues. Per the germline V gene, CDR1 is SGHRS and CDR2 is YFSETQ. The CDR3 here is CASSFESYNEQFF. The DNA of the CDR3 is TGCGCCAGCAGCTTCGAGAGCTACAATGAGCAGTTCTTC.

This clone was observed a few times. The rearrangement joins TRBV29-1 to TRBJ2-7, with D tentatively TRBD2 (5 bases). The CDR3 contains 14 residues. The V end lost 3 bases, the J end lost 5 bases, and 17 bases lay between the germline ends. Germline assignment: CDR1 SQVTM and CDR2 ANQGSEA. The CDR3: CSVDRLVGGNEQYF. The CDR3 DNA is TGCAGCGTTGATCGGCTAGTAGGAGGAAACGAGCAGTACTTC.

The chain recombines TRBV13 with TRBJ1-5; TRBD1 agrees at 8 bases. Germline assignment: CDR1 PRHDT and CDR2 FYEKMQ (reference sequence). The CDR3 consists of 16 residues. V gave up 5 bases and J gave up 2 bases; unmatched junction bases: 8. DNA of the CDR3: TGTGCCAGCAGCCCAGACCCGGACAGGGGCAATCAGCCCCAGCATTTT. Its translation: CASSPDPDRGNQPQHF.

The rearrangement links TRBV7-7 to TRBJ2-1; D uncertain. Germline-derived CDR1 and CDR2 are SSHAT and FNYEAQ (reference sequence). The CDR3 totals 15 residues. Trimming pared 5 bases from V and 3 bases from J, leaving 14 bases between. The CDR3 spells CASSPSSSSYNEQFF. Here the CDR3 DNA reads TGTGCCAGCAGCCCATCATCCTCCAGCTACAATGAGCAGTTCTTC.

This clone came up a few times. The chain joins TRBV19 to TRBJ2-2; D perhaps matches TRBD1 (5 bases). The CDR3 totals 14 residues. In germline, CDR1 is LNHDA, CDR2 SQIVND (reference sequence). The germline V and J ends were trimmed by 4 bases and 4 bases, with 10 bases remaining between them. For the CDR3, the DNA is TGTGCCAGTAGTACAGGGTGGTCCACCGGGGAGCTGTTTTTT. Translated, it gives CASSTGWSTGELFF.

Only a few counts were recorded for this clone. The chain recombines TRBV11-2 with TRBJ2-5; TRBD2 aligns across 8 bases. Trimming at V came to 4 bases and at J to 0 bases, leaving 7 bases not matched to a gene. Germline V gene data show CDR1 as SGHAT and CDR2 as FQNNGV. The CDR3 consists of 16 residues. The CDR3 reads CASSYDRGGHQETQYF. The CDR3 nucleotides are TGTGCCAGCAGCTACGACCGGGGGGGGCACCAAGAGACCCAGTACTTC.

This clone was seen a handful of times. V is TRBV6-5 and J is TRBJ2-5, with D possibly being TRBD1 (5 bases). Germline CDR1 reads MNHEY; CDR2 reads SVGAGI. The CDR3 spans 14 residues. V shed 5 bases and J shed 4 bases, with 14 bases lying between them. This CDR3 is CASSQSGYRETQYF. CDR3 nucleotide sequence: TGTGCCAGCAGTCAGTCAGGGTATCGAGAGACCCAGTACTTC.

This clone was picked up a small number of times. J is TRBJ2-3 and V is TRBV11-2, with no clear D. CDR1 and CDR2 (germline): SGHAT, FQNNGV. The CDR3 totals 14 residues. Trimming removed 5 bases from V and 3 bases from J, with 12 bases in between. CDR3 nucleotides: TGTGCCAGCAGCCAGATGAGAGGTACAGATACGCAGTATTTT. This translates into CASSQMRGTDTQYF.

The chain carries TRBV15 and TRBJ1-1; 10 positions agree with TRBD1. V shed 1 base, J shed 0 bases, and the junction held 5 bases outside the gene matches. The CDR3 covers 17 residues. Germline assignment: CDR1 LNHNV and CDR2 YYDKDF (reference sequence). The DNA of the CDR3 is TGTGCCACCAGCAGAGGCGGGGACAGGGGATTGAACACTGAAGCTTTCTTT. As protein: CATSRGGDRGLNTEAFF.

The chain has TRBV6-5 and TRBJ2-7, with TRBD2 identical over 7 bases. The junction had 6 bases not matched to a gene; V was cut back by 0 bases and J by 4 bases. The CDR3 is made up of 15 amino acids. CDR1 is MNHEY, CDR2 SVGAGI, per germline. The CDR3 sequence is CASSYSGTIMYEQYF. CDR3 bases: TGTGCCAGCAGTTACTCCGGGACTATAATGTACGAGCAGTACTTC.